One sample yielded the 15 T cell receptor beta chains listed below, sequenced in a study of T cell repertoires in ileal Crohn's disease. Libraries were prepared by immunoSEQ multiplex PCR; TCRdb keeps only in-frame clonotypes and omits some of them. The sample yields some 17,000 clones, around 88% seen once. The sequencing input was ileal tissue. Receptors were obtained from an adult with Crohn's disease.

The chain is built from TRBV29-1 and TRBJ2-3, with TRBD1 matching over 8 bases. The CDR3 spans 16 residues. CDR1 and CDR2 from the germline V gene are SQVTM and ANQGSEA. The J segment lost 6 bases and the V segment lost 0 bases, leaving 11 bases of the junction unmatched. CDR3 protein: CSVEDQGQGATDTQYF. In DNA form, the CDR3 reads TGCAGCGTTGAAGATCAAGGGCAGGGGGCGACTGATACGCAGTATTTT.

Of note for this clone: A read error may account for a junction end that differs from germline. The chain uses TRBV7-7 and TRBJ2-2; perhaps TRBD2 as D (5 bases). CDR3 length equals 15 residues. Germline assignment: CDR1 SSHAT and CDR2 FNYEAQ (reference sequence). In nucleotides, the CDR3 is TGTGCTAGCAGCTTAGGAGGCCCTCTCCCCGGGGAGCTGTTTTTT. As protein: CASSLGGPLPGELFF.

The chain joins TRBV4-1 to TRBJ2-1, with unresolved D. The CDR3 runs 12 residues. Germline assignment: CDR1 MGHRA and CDR2 YSYEKL. Trimming took 2 bases from V and 5 from J, leaving 4 bases between them. The CDR3 protein is CASSQSDNEQFF. The CDR3 nucleotides read TGCGCCAGCAGCCAAAGCGACAATGAGCAGTTCTTC.

The V gene is TRBV9, the J gene TRBJ2-3; D might be TRBD1 (5 bases). Germline-derived CDR1 and CDR2 are SGDLS and YYNGEE. The CDR3 loop spans 16 amino acids. V was shortened by 1 base and J by 5 bases, with 17 bases between the two germline ends. Here the CDR3 DNA reads TGTGCCAGCAGCGTAATCGTAGGTGGGGCTGGAGATACGCAGTATTTT. It yields the protein CASSVIVGGAGDTQYF. The variable domain in full, completed from reference TRBV9 and TRBJ2-3, reads DSGVTQTPKHLITATGQRVTLRCSPRSGDLSVYWYQQSLDQGLQFLIQYYNGEERAKGNILERFSAQQFPDLHSELNLSSLELGDSALYFCASSVIVGGAGDTQYFGPGTRLTVL.

In this sample, this clone is large. The chain employs TRBV7-8 and TRBJ2-2; TRBD1 agrees at 9 bases. After removal of 6 bases from V and 6 bases from J, the junction contained 8 bases not matched to a gene. The V gene's germline CDR1 is SGHVS and CDR2 FQNEAQ. CDR3 size: 15 residues. The DNA for the CDR3 is TGTGCCAGCAGGGCCGGGACAGGGCCGTCCGGGGAGCTGTTTTTT. This gives the protein CASRAGTGPSGELFF.

For the CDR3, the DNA is TGTGCCAGCAGTTCTCGGACAAAAAACTACGAGCAGTACTTC. Its protein is CASSSRTKNYEQYF. This chain links TRBV28 with TRBJ2-7; tentatively, D is TRBD1 (5 bases). The V end was cut by 4 bases, the J end by 3 bases, with 13 bases between. Germline-derived CDR1 and CDR2 are MDHEN and SYDVKM. The CDR3 has 14 amino acids. Together with reference TRBV28 and TRBJ2-7, the CDR3 gives the full variable domain: DVKVTQSSRYLVKRTGEKVFLECVQDMDHENMFWYRQDPGLGLRLIYFSYDVKMKEKGDIPEGYSVSREKKERFSLILESASTNQTSMYLCASSSRTKNYEQYFGPGTRLTVT.

The chain uses TRBV12-5 and TRBJ2-5, with 8 bases lining up with TRBD2. The germline V gene encodes CDR1 LGHNT and CDR2 FRNRAP. This CDR3 spans 16 amino acids. The V and J ends lost 1 base and 5 bases, in that order; junction bases with no gene match: 9. Here the CDR3 DNA reads TGTGCTAGTGGTTTGGGGACTAGCACGCGTGGCGAGACCCAGTACTTC. This translates into CASGLGTSTRGETQYF.

The chain links TRBV13 to TRBJ2-3; 10 bases line up with TRBD2. The CDR3 spans 15 residues. With V trimmed by 5 bases and J by 1 base, 3 bases remained unmatched. The germline CDR1 and CDR2 sequences are PRHDT and FYEKMQ (reference sequence). The CDR3, as DNA: TGTGCCAGCAGCGAAGGGACTAGCGGCACAGATACGCAGTATTTT. Its protein is CASSEGTSGTDTQYF.

The chain couples TRBV25-1 to TRBJ1-2, with TRBD1 matching 7 bases. In germline, CDR1 is MGHDK, CDR2 SYGVNS. With 4 bases clipped from V and 0 bases from J, the junction kept 14 bases outside the gene matches. The CDR3 has 18 residues. The CDR3 spells CASSADVRDSRSNYGYTF. Written as DNA, the CDR3 is TGTGCCAGCAGTGCCGACGTCAGGGACAGCCGATCTAACTATGGCTACACCTTC.

The chain is built from TRBV5-4 and TRBJ2-7; 12 bases agree with TRBD1. J lost 4 bases, V lost 10 bases, and 9 bases had no gene match. This CDR3 region has 14 residues. In germline, CDR1 is SGHNT, CDR2 YYREEE (reference sequence). CDR3: CAAGTGGSYYEQYF. Written as DNA, the CDR3 is TGTGCCGCGGGGACAGGGGGCTCGTATTACGAGCAGTACTTC.

The rearrangement joins TRBV25-1 to TRBJ1-2, with a weak D call TRBD1 (5 bases). This CDR3 is 13 amino acids long. Germline V gives CDR1 MGHDK, CDR2 SYGVNS. V shed 6 bases and J shed 2 bases, with 10 bases lying between them. The CDR3 DNA sequence: TGTGCCAGCAGGGCGGCAGGGAACTATGGCTACACCTTC. Translation: CASRAAGNYGYTF.

The chain combines TRBV27 with TRBJ1-2; D gene uncertain. This CDR3 has 13 amino acids. The V end lost 2 bases, the J end lost 5 bases, and 9 bases lay between the germline ends. CDR1 is MNHEY and CDR2 is SMNVEV in the germline V gene (reference sequence). The CDR3 region has the DNA TGTGCCAGCAGTTTAGCAAACGGTTATGGCTACACCTTC. Its protein product is CASSLANGYGYTF.

The V call is TRBV9, the J call TRBJ2-3; the match to TRBD2 covers 12 bases. Germline trimming cut 2 bases from V and 6 bases from J; bases unmatched to any gene: 13. CDR1 SGDLS and CDR2 YYNGEE come from the germline V gene. The CDR3 has 18 residues. The CDR3 region is CASSVAETSGSRLDTQYF. The CDR3 region has the DNA TGTGCCAGCAGCGTGGCGGAGACTAGCGGGAGCCGTTTGGATACGCAGTATTTT.

The chain employs TRBV28 and TRBJ1-1; D is undetermined. Trimming took off 2 bases at V and 4 bases at J, with 5 bases between the two ends. The CDR3 sequence is 12 residues long. Germline V gene lookup returns CDR1 MDHEN and CDR2 SYDVKM. The CDR3 sequence is CASSLRGTEAFF. The CDR3 nucleotides read TGTGCCAGCAGTTTACGGGGCACTGAAGCTTTCTTT.

This chain joins TRBV4-2 and TRBJ2-7; D is perhaps TRBD1 (6 bases). From germline, CDR1 is LGHNA and CDR2 YNFKEQ. This CDR3 is 14 amino acids long. V was cut by 0 bases and J by 2 bases, with 8 bases left in between. The CDR3 coding sequence is TGTGCCAGCAGCCAAGATCAGGGGCCCTACGAGCAGTACTTC. It translates to CASSQDQGPYEQYF.